This TCR beta chain was found in a study of PD-L1 blockade in urothelial cancer. Study details: Bladder-origin urothelial cancer in males covered about 85% of the roughly 29 patients.

For this clone: The antigen remains unidentified.

The study, taken as a whole, reports: Having blood TCR clonality under the median before treatment predicted better survival.

The germline CDR1 and CDR2 sequences are LGHNA and YNFKEQ. The CDR3 extends over 14 amino acids. V was shortened by 2 bases and J by 2 bases, with 7 bases between the two germline ends. The repertoire was sequenced with immunoSEQ multiplex PCR; TCRdb's copy has only in-frame clones and lacks some. The sample holds 35,000 to 40,000 clones, about nine tenths seen once. This TCR was sampled from a man between 65 and 85 years old with urothelial cancer. The source was PBMCs, collected around atezolizumab (anti-PD-L1) treatment. The chain joins TRBV4-2 to TRBJ2-1; D is unclear. CDR3 DNA sequence: TGTGCCAGCAGCCAACTACCGGCCTACAATGAGCAGTTCTTC. As protein: CASSQLPAYNEQFF.